The text below deals with one TCR beta chain. The study ran its PCR with 60 Vbeta and 13 Jbeta primers. TCRdb's table, derived via immunoSEQ multiplex PCR, lists solely in-frame clones and lacks some. This table holds a few hundred thousand clones, roughly 80% found once. This sample stems from a study of cytomegalovirus exposure and HLA in healthy donors. The J segment lost 6 bases and the V segment lost 4 bases, leaving 11 bases of the junction unmatched. CDR1 and CDR2 (germline): SGHRS, YFSETQ. The CDR3 is 16 residues long. The TCR comes from a man aged 25-45 years in good health and CMV-seronegative. The source material was PBMCs. V and J are TRBV5-1 and TRBJ2-7, with 12 bases matching TRBD1. CDR3 sequence (DNA): TGCGCCAGCAGCAGCTTGCCGGGACAGGGGGCCTGCGAGCAGTACTTC. Its protein product is CASSSLPGQGACEQYF.